The 5 T cell receptor beta chains in this list originate from one sample, sequenced in a study of blood T cell repertoires in COVID-19. Method: immunoSEQ multiplex PCR; TCRdb's copy keeps in-frame clones and lacks some. The repertoire holds around 75,000 clones, about 89% seen once, with around 0.6% in the top ten. The sample was peripheral blood. The receptors originated from a man between 60 and 75 years old with acute or convalescent COVID-19.

The chain links TRBV10-3 to TRBJ1-3; unclear D gene. Deletions cut 2 bases from V and 0 bases from J, with 17 bases between. Germline V CDR1 and CDR2: ENHRY, SYGVKD. This CDR3 spans 18 amino acids. The CDR3 coding sequence is TGTGCCATCAGTGAGAATCGAGTGACATACAACTCTGGAAACACCATATATTTT. It encodes CAISENRVTYNSGNTIYF.

The genes are TRBV3-1 (or the pseudogene TRBV3-2) and TRBJ2-7; the match to TRBD1 covers 9 bases. This CDR3 has 15 amino acids. From germline, CDR1 is LGHDT and CDR2 YNNKEL (reference sequence). Germline trimming cut 2 bases from V and 5 bases from J; bases unmatched to any gene: 7. CDR3 nucleotides: TGTGCCAGCAGCCAAAGGGGACAGGGTTGGGACGAGCAGTACTTC. Translating gives CASSQRGQGWDEQYF.

The chain combines TRBV3-1 (or the pseudogene TRBV3-2) with TRBJ1-4, with a tentative D call TRBD1 (6 bases). CDR1 LGHDT and CDR2 YNNKEL come from the germline V gene (reference sequence). The CDR3 has 16 residues. V dropped 4 bases and J dropped 0 bases, with 12 bases sitting between them. The CDR3 protein is CASSREGGATNEKLFF. The CDR3, as DNA: TGTGCCAGCAGCCGTGAGGGGGGGGCAACTAATGAAAAACTGTTTTTT.

This chain links TRBV5-1 with TRBJ1-6, with 8 bases matching TRBD1. The germline V gene encodes CDR1 SGHRS and CDR2 YFSETQ. V shed 9 bases, J shed 9 bases, and the junction held 17 bases outside the gene matches. The CDR3 length is 16 residues. CDR3 nucleotides: TGCGCCACCCGGCCCGGGACAGGCCTTGATGGTTCACCCCTCCACTTT. This gives the protein CATRPGTGLDGSPLHF.

The chain has TRBV2 and TRBJ1-2; unclear D gene. The CDR3 has 13 residues. Germline-derived CDR1 and CDR2 are SNHLY and FYNNEI. V shed 1 base and J shed 2 bases, with 5 bases lying between them. The CDR3, as DNA: TGTGCCAGCAGTGAAGACAGAAACTATGGCTACACCTTC. Its translation is CASSEDRNYGYTF.